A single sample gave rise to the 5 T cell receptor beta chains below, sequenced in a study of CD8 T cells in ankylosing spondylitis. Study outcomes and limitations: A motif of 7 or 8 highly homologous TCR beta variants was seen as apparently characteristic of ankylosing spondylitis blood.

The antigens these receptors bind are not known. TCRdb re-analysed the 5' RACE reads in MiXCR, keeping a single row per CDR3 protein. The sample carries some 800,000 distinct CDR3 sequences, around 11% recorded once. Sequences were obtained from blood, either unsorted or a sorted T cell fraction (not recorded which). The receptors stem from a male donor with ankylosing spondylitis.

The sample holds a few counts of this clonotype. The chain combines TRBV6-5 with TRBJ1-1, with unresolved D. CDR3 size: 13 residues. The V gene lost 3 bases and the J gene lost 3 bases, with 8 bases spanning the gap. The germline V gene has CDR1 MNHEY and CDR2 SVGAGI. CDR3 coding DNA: TGTGCCAGCAGTTATTACGGTGACACTGAAGCTTTCTTT. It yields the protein CASSYYGDTEAFF.

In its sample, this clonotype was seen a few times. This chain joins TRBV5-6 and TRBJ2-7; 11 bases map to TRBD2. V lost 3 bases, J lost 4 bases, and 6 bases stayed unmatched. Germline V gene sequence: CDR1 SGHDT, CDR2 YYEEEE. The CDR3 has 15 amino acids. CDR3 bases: TGTGCCAGCAGCTCGACTAGCGGGGCATTTTACGAGCAGTACTTC. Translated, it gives CASSSTSGAFYEQYF.

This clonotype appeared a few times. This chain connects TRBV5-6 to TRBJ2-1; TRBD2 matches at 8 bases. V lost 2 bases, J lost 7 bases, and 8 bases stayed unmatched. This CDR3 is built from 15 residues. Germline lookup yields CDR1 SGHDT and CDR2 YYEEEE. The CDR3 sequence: CASSLSGRLRNEQFF. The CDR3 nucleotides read TGTGCCAGCAGCTTAAGCGGGAGACTCAGGAATGAGCAGTTCTTC.

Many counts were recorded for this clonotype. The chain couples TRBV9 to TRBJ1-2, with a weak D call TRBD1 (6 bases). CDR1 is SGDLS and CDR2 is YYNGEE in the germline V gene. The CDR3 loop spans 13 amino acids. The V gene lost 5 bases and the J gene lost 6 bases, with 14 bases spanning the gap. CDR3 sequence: CASSDPGGDGYTF. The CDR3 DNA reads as TGTGCCAGCAGTGACCCCGGGGGCGATGGCTACACCTTC.

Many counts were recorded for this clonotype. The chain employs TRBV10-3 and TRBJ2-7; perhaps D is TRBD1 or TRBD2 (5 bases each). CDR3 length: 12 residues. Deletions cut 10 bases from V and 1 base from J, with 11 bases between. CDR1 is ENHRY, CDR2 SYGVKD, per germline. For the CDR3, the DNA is TGTGCCACGAGGGGCAGTTCCTACGAGCAGTACTTC. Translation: CATRGSSYEQYF.